This T cell receptor beta chain was retrieved from a study of T cells in Graves' hyperthyroidism and ophthalmopathy (dated by TCRdb to about 2019). Background on the whole study: Peripheral blood samples were taken at initial diagnosis, before any treatment was given. Thyroid tissue and blood T-cell repertoires from several Graves' hyperthyroidism patients were also compared in the study. To identify distinguishing TCR V-J signatures, a discovery cohort of 90 to 100 patients was used, comprising 43 with Graves' ophthalmopathy and 57 with stable Graves' hyperthyroidism. Prospective prediction of ophthalmopathy was tested in an independent validation cohort of some 19 hyperthyroidism patients and 15 to 17 patients who later progressed to ophthalmopathy. The 95 to 100 discovery patients were randomly divided into training and test sets at a 7:3 ratio. According to the paper, TCR Vbeta CDR3 sequencing was carried out on over 130 peripheral blood samples, which came from under 50 ophthalmopathy, some 73 hyperthyroidism and about 17 progressor patients. Following sampling, methimazole starting at 30 mg daily was given to hyperthyroidism patients, and high-dose intravenous methylprednisolone was given to ophthalmopathy patients.

Overall results and qualifications from the work: No statistical method was used to set the sample size in advance, and investigators knew the group allocation. A 13 V-J signature model separated ophthalmopathy from stable hyperthyroidism, with over 85% sensitivity and roughly 84% specificity in cross-validation and 80%/75% in testing. During validation, the model predicted progression to ophthalmopathy a median of around 7 months ahead of onset, with more than 60% sensitivity and about 72% specificity. Most expanded thyroid clonotypes (frequency above 0.001) were also detected in blood, a finding suggesting that blood repertoires may reflect thyroid immune responses.

The TCR beta CDR3 regions were amplified from the RNA transcripts. For the first round of RT-PCR on the TCR CDR3, the HTBI primer set was used together with the Qiagen OneStep RT-PCR kit. Libraries were constructed in a second round of multiplex PCR, after which size selection and purification were performed. Sequencing of the libraries was done on an Illumina HiSeq2000 using paired-end 100 bp reads. The published analysis was carried out like this. Raw data were processed with SOAPnuke, discarding reads with adapters, uncalled bases, mean Phred below 15, or no exact constant-primer or identifier match. High-quality paired reads were merged with COPE v1.2.5, and unique nucleotide sequences were defined as clonotypes. Clonotypes were aligned to IMGT TRBV, TRBD and TRBJ reference segments using MiTCR v1.1. Only V-J combinations with frequency above 0.0001, covering about 99% of repertoires, were analysed. A TCS score was defined as the ratio between F50 (clonal expansion) and ExV (chaos), using BLOSUM62-based TCRdist between CDR3 peptides within each V-J. Welch's t-statistics and random forest reduced roughly 500 V-J features to 13, which were used in a naive Bayes classifier (R e1071). Through fastp at Q25 and MiXCR, TCRdb rebuilt clones from the public reads, retaining in-frame beta chains. Each CDR3 protein appears once, grouped with its most common genes and DNA. The V and J calls and clone size come from TCRdb's table, not from the authors' own analysis. For this sample the table gives roughly 570,000 distinct CDR3 sequences, of which 15% to 18% were detected only once. Less than 9.5% of the sample comes from the top ten.

Graves' hyperthyroidism was defined as stable when no progression to ophthalmopathy occurred over 18 months of follow-up. The hyperthyroidism patients were between 18 and 65 years old and newly diagnosed, with a disease duration of less than 2 months. The study excluded patients with uncontrolled infections, other autoimmune diseases, pregnancy or lactation. Diagnoses were established on the basis of clinical symptoms, serum thyroxine and TRAb, thyroid ultrasound, and orbital computed tomography. PBMCs were isolated from 10 ml of fresh peripheral blood by Ficoll-Paque density gradient centrifugation. Trizol reagent was used to extract total RNA, and RNA quality was then checked on an Agilent 2100 Bioanalyzer. V ends up 4 bases short and J 7 bases short, with an unmatched junction base count of 5. CDR1 and CDR2 (KGHDR, SFDVKD) derive from the germline V gene. From the cysteine through the phenylalanine, the CDR3 covers 13 amino acids. Of the read, only the CDR3 DNA is kept; its 39 bases are in frame from base 1.

Concerning this clonotype: This clone's antigen is unknown. Per-nucleotide qualities are absent, and no much larger clonotype sits a single base away.

The TCR comes from a woman in her 30s with Graves' hyperthyroidism. The specimen sequenced was blood. The chain couples TRBV24-1 to TRBJ1-2; 7 nucleotides in the junction match TRBD1. The CDR3 protein sequence reads: CATSELTGSGYTF. At the DNA level, the sequence is TGTGCCACCAGTGAACTGACAGGGTCTGGCTACACCTTC.